This passage covers 13 T cell receptor beta chains from one sample sequenced in a study of cytomegalovirus exposure and HLA in healthy donors. Data came from immunoSEQ multiplex PCR; TCRdb stores just in-frame clones and leaves some out. Found here are 150,000 to 250,000 clones, about 81% of them singletons; the top ten hold around 1.3%. Sequencing used PBMCs. All receptors derive from a woman aged 25 to 45 in good health and CMV-seronegative.

The chain carries TRBV25-1 and TRBJ2-2, with TRBD2 as a possible D gene (6 bases). V was pared by 3 bases and J by 4 bases, with 15 bases between. The CDR3 contains 16 residues. The germline gives CDR1 MGHDK, CDR2 SYGVNS. CDR3 loop: CASSDPPGRGTGELFF. Here the CDR3 DNA reads TGTGCCAGCAGTGACCCCCCGGGGCGGGGCACCGGGGAGCTGTTTTTT.

The CDR3 DNA is TGCGCCAGCGAACAACAGGGGCGCCCGGTTGAAGCTTTCTTT. Protein sequence: CASEQQGRPVEAFF. The chain couples TRBV23-1 to TRBJ1-1; 7 bases align to TRBD1. TRBV23-1 is given ORF status, its function remaining uncertain. This CDR3 has 14 residues. The junction had 13 bases not matched to a gene; V was cut back by 8 bases and J by 7 bases.

This chain joins TRBV30 and TRBJ2-1; a weak D match, TRBD1 (5 bases). There are 12 residues in the CDR3. Germline V gene lookup returns CDR1 GTSNPN and CDR2 SVGIG (reference sequence). V lost 0 bases and J 12 bases, leaving 12 bases between the germline ends. CDR3 sequence (DNA): TGTGCCTGGAGTGTACGCAGGGAAAGGCAGTTCTTC. Translation: CAWSVRRERQFF.

This clone was observed a few times. This chain uses TRBV5-1 with TRBJ2-7; TRBD1 aligns across 9 bases. V shed 5 bases and J 5 bases; nucleotides not matched to a gene: 8. There are 14 residues in the CDR3. Germline CDR1 and CDR2: SGHRS and YFSETQ. CDR3 loop: CASRRTGDLHEQYF. The CDR3 DNA sequence: TGCGCCAGCAGGCGGACAGGGGACCTCCACGAGCAGTACTTC.

The chain links TRBV5-4 to TRBJ1-2, with D uncertain. Trimming shortened V by 3 bases and J by 8 bases, and 11 bases separated the two germline ends. There are 12 residues in the CDR3. The germline CDR1 and CDR2 sequences are SGHNT and YYREEE (reference sequence). The CDR3 spells CASSSPGRGYTF. The CDR3 DNA reads as TGTGCCAGCAGCTCCCCCGGTCGGGGCTACACCTTC. Together with reference TRBV5-4 and TRBJ1-2, the CDR3 gives the full variable domain: ETGVTQSPTHLIKTRGQQVTLRCSSQSGHNTVSWYQQALGQGPQFIFQYYREEENGRGNFPPRFSGLQFPNYSSELNVNALELDDSALYLCASSSPGRGYTFGSGTRLTVV.

The genes are TRBV2 and TRBJ2-7, with TRBD2 identical over 9 bases. CDR1 and CDR2 from the germline V gene are SNHLY and FYNNEI. Trimming removed 2 bases from V and 3 bases from J; junction bases left unmatched: 5. The CDR3 is 15 residues long. The CDR3 DNA follows: TGTGCCAGCAGTGAACGGAGTAGCGGGAGCTACGAGCAGTACTTC. Protein product: CASSERSSGSYEQYF.

The chain links TRBV5-1 to TRBJ2-4; 10 positions match TRBD1. V was pared by 4 bases and J by 2 bases, with 6 bases of the junction left unmatched. CDR1 is SGHRS, CDR2 YFSETQ, per germline. CDR3 length: 16 residues. The CDR3 spells CASSGGTGVTKNIQYF. Written as DNA, the CDR3 is TGCGCCAGCAGCGGAGGGACAGGGGTTACCAAAAACATTCAGTACTTC.

This clone was observed a few times. This rearrangement joins TRBV2 to TRBJ1-3, with 7 bases fitting TRBD1. This CDR3 is 15 amino acids long. CDR1 SNHLY and CDR2 FYNNEI come from the germline V gene. The ends lost 6 bases at V and 0 bases at J; junction bases unmatched: 5. As DNA, the CDR3 is TGTGCCAGCAGGGGACAGCTACTCTCTGGAAACACCATATATTTT. The encoded protein is CASRGQLLSGNTIYF.

This chain uses TRBV28 with TRBJ1-2; the D gene is possibly TRBD1 (5 bases). The CDR3 length is 13 residues. Trimming stripped 5 bases from V and 8 bases from J, with 15 bases between. Germline V lookup: CDR1 MDHEN, CDR2 SYDVKM. CDR3 DNA sequence: TGTGCCAGCAGTGCGACAGTTTTCGGGGGCTACACCTTC. As protein: CASSATVFGGYTF.

This clone was seen a single time. V usage is TRBV6-1 and J usage is TRBJ2-4, with D possibly TRBD1 on 6 matching bases. The V gene's germline CDR1 is MNHNS and CDR2 SASEGT. V lost 0 bases and J lost 8, with 8 bases in between. The CDR3 runs to 13 residues. The CDR3 protein is CASSEAQGHIQYF. DNA for the CDR3: TGTGCCAGCAGTGAAGCGCAGGGGCACATTCAGTACTTC.

The V call is TRBV6-6, the J call TRBJ2-3; the D gene is possibly TRBD1 (8 bases). Looked up from germline, CDR1 is MNHNY and CDR2 is SVGAGI (reference sequence). V lost 7 bases to trimming and J lost 0 bases, with 17 bases between them. The CDR3 loop spans 16 amino acids. The CDR3 sequence: CASTDRGGFSTDTQYF. The CDR3 DNA sequence: TGTGCCAGCACCGACAGGGGAGGGTTTAGCACAGATACGCAGTATTTT.

The rearrangement uses TRBV18 and TRBJ2-4; a weak D match, TRBD1 (6 bases). Deletions cut 2 bases from V and 12 bases from J, with 26 bases between. Germline lookup yields CDR1 KGHSH and CDR2 LQKENI. The CDR3 extends over 17 amino acids. The CDR3 DNA is TGTGCCAGCTCACCAAGGCTGGGGGCTACACCGATTTCGGGTCAGTACTTC. This codes for CASSPRLGATPISGQYF.

Comments on this clone: At the DNA level, this CDR3 is encoded by other sequences in the same sample as well. The chain joins TRBV19 to TRBJ2-1, with 12 bases fitting TRBD2. The CDR3 is made up of 15 amino acids. Germline CDR1 is LNHDA and CDR2 is SQIVND (reference sequence). With 8 bases clipped from V and 3 bases from J, the junction kept 5 bases outside the gene matches. The CDR3 loop reads CASSRLAGVYNEQFF. In DNA, the CDR3 is TGTGCCAGTTCCAGACTAGCGGGAGTCTACAATGAGCAGTTCTTC.